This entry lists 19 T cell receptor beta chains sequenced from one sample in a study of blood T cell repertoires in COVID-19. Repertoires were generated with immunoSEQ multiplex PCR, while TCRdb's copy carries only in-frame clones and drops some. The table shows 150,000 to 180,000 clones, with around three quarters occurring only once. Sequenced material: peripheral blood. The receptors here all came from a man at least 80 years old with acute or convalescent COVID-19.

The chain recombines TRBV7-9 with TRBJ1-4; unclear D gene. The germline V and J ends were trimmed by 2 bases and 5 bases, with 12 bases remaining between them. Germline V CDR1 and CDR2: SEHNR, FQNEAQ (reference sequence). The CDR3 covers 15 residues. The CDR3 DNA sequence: TGTGCCAGCAGCTTATATGAGGGCCTGAATGAAAAACTGTTTTTT. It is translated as CASSLYEGLNEKLFF.

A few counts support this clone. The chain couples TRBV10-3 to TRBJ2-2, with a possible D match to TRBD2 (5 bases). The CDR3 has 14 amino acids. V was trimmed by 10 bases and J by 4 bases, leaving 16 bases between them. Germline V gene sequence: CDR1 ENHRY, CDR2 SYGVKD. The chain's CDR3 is CATNRARGTGELFF. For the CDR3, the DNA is TGTGCCACCAACCGGGCCCGGGGCACCGGGGAGCTGTTTTTT.

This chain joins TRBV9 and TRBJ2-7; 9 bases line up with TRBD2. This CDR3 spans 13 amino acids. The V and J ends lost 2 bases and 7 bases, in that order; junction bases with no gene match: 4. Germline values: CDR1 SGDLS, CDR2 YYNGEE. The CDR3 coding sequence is TGTGCCAGCAGCGTCGGACTAGCGTCTGAGCAGTACTTC. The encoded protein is CASSVGLASEQYF.

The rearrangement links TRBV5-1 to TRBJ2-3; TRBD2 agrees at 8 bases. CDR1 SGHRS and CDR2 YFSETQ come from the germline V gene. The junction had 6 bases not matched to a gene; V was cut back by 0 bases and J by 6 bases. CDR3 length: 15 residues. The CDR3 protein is CASSLALAGEDTQYF. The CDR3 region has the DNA TGCGCCAGCAGCTTGGCCCTAGCGGGCGAGGATACGCAGTATTTT.

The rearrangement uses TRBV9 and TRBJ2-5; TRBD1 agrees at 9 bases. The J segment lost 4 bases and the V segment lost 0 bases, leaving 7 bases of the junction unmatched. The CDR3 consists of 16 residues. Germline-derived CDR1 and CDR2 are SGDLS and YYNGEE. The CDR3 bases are TGTGCCAGCAGCGTAGGGGCCGGGACAGGGTCAGAGACCCAGTACTTC. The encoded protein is CASSVGAGTGSETQYF.

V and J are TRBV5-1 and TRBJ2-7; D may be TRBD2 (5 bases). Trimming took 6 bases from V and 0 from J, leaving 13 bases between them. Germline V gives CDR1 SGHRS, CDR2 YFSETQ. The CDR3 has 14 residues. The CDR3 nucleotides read TGCGCCAGCAAAATCTGGACTGGCTCCTACGAGCAGTACTTC. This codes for CASKIWTGSYEQYF. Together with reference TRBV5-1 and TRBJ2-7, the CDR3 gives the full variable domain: KAGVTQTPRYLIKTRGQQVTLSCSPISGHRSVSWYQQTPGQGLQFLFEYFSETQRNKGNFPGRFSGRQFSNSRSEMNVSTLELGDSALYLCASKIWTGSYEQYFGPGTRLTVT.

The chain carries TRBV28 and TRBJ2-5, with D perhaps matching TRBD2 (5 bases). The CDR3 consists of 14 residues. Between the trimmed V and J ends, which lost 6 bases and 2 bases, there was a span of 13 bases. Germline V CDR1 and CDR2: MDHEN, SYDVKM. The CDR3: CASSGWTLQETQYF. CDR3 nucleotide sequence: TGTGCCAGCAGCGGCTGGACTCTACAAGAGACCCAGTACTTC.

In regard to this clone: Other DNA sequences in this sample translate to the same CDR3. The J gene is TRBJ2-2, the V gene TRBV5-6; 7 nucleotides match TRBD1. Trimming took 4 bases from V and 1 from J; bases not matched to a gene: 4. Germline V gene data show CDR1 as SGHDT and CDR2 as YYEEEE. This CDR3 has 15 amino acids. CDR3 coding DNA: TGTGCCAGCAGCCTGACAGGGCGGAACACCGGGGAGCTGTTTTTT. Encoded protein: CASSLTGRNTGELFF.

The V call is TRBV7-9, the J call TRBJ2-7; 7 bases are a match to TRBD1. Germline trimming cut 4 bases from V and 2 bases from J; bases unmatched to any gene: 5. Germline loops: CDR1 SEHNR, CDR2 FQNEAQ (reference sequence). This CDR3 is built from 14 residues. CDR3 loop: CASSSTTGTYEQYF. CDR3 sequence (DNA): TGTGCCAGCAGCTCAACGACAGGGACCTACGAGCAGTACTTC.

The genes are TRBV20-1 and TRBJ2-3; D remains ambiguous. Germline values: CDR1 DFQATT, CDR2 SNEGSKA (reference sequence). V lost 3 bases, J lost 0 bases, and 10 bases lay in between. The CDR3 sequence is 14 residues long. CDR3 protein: CSASPRRSTDTQYF. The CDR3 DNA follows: TGCAGTGCTAGTCCGCGGCGGAGCACAGATACGCAGTATTTT.

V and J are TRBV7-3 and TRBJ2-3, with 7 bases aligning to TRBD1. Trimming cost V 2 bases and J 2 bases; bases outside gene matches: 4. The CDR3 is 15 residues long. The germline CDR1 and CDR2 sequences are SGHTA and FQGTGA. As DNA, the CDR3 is TGTGCCAGCAGCTTAGAGGGGGCTAACACAGATACGCAGTATTTT. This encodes CASSLEGANTDTQYF. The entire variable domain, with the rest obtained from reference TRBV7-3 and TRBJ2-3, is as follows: GAGVSQTPSNKVTEKGKYVELRCDPISGHTALYWYRQSLGQGPEFLIYFQGTGAADDSGLPNDRFFAVRPEGSVSTLKIQRTERGDSAVYLCASSLEGANTDTQYFGPGTRLTVL.

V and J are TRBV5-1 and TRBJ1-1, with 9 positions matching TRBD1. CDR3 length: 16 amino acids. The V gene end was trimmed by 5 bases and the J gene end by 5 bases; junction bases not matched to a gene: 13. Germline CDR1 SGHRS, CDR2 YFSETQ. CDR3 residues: CASREDRGAVITEAFF. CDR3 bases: TGCGCCAGCAGGGAGGACAGGGGAGCTGTAATAACTGAAGCTTTCTTT.

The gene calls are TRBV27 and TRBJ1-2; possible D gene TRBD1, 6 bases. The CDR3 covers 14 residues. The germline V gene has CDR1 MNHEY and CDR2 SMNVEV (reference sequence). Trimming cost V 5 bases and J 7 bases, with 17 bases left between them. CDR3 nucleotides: TGTGCCAGCAGTCCCCCGGGACAAGTGCGTGGCTACACCTTC. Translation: CASSPPGQVRGYTF.

The DNA of the CDR3 is TGTGCCAGCAGGAATCAGTACCAAGAGACCCAGTACTTC. It translates to CASRNQYQETQYF. The chain joins TRBV27 to TRBJ2-5; D uncertain. Per germline, CDR1 MNHEY and CDR2 SMNVEV (reference sequence). The CDR3 sequence is 13 residues long. Trimming cost V 6 bases and J 0 bases, with 8 bases left between them.

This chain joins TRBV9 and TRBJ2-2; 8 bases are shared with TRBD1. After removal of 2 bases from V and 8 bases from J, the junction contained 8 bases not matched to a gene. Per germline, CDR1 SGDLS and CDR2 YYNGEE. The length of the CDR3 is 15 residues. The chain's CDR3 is CASSVRTGSIGELFF. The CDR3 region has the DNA TGTGCCAGCAGCGTCAGGACAGGGTCTATTGGGGAGCTGTTTTTT.

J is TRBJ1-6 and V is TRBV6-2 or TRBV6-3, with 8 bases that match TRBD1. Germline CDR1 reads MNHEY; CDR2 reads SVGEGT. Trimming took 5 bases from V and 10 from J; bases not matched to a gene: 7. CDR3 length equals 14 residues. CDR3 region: CASSHRQGNSPLHF. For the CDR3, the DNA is TGTGCCAGCAGTCATCGACAGGGGAACTCACCCCTCCACTTT.

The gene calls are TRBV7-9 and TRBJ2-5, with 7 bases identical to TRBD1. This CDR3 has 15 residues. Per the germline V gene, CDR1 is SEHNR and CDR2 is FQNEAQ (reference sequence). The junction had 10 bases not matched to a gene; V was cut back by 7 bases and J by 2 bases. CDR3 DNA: TGTGCCAGCAACAGGGGAGAAATGGGACAAGAGACCCAGTACTTC. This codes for CASNRGEMGQETQYF.

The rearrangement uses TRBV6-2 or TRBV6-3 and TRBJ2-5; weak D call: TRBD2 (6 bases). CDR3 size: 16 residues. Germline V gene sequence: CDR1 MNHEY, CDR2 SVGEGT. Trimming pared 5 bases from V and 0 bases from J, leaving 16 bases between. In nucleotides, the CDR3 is TGTGCCAGCAGTGGGTTCACGGGAGACCACCAAGAGACCCAGTACTTC. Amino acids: CASSGFTGDHQETQYF.

CDR3 coding DNA: TGTGCCAGCAGCCAAGATGGACAGGCGTCCCAGTACTTC. It specifies CASSQDGQASQYF. The chain has TRBV3-1 (or the pseudogene TRBV3-2) and TRBJ2-5; 7 bases line up with TRBD1. The CDR3 length is 13 residues. Germline values: CDR1 LGHDT, CDR2 YNNKEL (reference sequence). V was pared by 0 bases and J by 9 bases, with 4 bases of the junction left unmatched.